This section outlines one T cell receptor (beta chain) sequence together with its context. No antigen is known for it. This specimen comes from a study of radiation and T cells in renal cell carcinoma. Background on the study: Nephrectomy followed 15 Gy stereotactic body radiation by 4 weeks.

Whole-study findings and limits: Baseline intratumoral clonotype presence is unknown without pretreatment biopsies. Top tumor clonotypes rose in blood 2 weeks post-radiation, then contracted.

Time point specified: blood 2 weeks post-SBRT. Documented treatment: 15 Gy SBRT to primary tumor, nephrectomy 4 weeks later. This renal cell carcinoma was of the clear cell type. Method: immunoSEQ multiplex PCR; TCRdb's copy keeps in-frame clones and lacks some. The sample lists 120,000 or so clones; 88% were seen once. This CDR3 has 15 residues. CDR1 is ENHRY, CDR2 SYGVKD, per germline. V lost 3 bases and J lost 5; bases outside the gene matches: 8. This receptor was taken from a woman in her seventies with renal cell carcinoma. This specimen was blood, taken from a patient whose treatment included radiotherapy and nephrectomy. This chain connects TRBV10-3 to TRBJ2-5, with 8 bases that match TRBD2. The DNA for the CDR3 is TGTGCCATCAGTGACGGGGGGGACCCAAGGGAGACCCAGTACTTC. Protein: CAISDGGDPRETQYF.